Sequencing of this T cell receptor beta chain was carried out in a study of T cell responses to AZD1222 COVID-19 vaccine. From germline, CDR1 is MNHEY and CDR2 SMNVEV (reference sequence). Trimming cost V 2 bases and J 3 bases, with 7 bases left between them. The CDR3 spans 13 residues. TCRdb's copy holds only in-frame clones and misses some; the assay was immunoSEQ multiplex PCR. Here the sample spans about 94,000 clones, 90% being singletons. The sequence derives from an adult in good health. This chain joins TRBV27 and TRBJ1-2; D may be TRBD1 (5 bases). The specimen comprised peripheral blood, sampled on day 0 of AZD1222 vaccination. The CDR3 nucleotides are TGTGCCAGCAGTTTACAGGGCCACTATGGCTACACCTTC. Translating gives CASSLQGHYGYTF.